These 14 T cell receptor beta chains came from one sample sequenced in a study of T cell changes during pregnancy in multiple sclerosis. Measured with immunoSEQ multiplex PCR; TCRdb has only the in-frame clones, and not every one. Of tens of thousands of clones detected, 90% appear once; the ten largest clones hold 0.47%. The sample in question was CD4+ T cells from peripheral blood mononuclear cells, obtained in the first trimester of pregnancy. The receptors shown here come from a female donor in good health, enrolled as a control in a pregnancy study.

The chain recombines TRBV28 with TRBJ2-7; D ambiguous. V lost 3 bases to trimming and J lost 3 bases, with 3 bases between them. CDR3 size: 11 residues. Germline assignment: CDR1 MDHEN and CDR2 SYDVKM. CDR3 sequence reads: CASSFYYEQYF. As DNA, the CDR3 is TGTGCCAGCAGTTTCTACTACGAGCAGTACTTC.

V usage is TRBV14 and J usage is TRBJ2-3; 8 bases map to TRBD2. The V segment lost 5 bases and the J segment 1 base; nucleotides outside the gene matches: 5. The CDR3 has 15 amino acids. Germline V gene data show CDR1 as SGHDN and CDR2 as FVKESK. The CDR3 bases are TGTGCCAGCAGCTCGCGGGGGGCCCGCACAGATACGCAGTATTTT. It encodes CASSSRGARTDTQYF.

The V call is TRBV29-1, the J call TRBJ2-7; possible D gene TRBD1, 5 bases. This CDR3 spans 13 amino acids. From germline, CDR1 is SQVTM and CDR2 ANQGSEA. Deletions cut 4 bases from V and 4 bases from J, with 14 bases between. The CDR3 region has the DNA TGCAGCGTTGTTGGGCAGGGTTTATACGAGCAGTACTTC. The encoded protein is CSVVGQGLYEQYF.

This clone appeared a few times. The gene calls are TRBV10-3 and TRBJ2-7; D is perhaps TRBD1 (6 bases). This CDR3 has 12 amino acids. Trimming left V 3 bases short and J 7 bases short, with 10 bases between. Germline assignment: CDR1 ENHRY and CDR2 SYGVKD. The CDR3 spells CAISEQGREQYF. For the CDR3, the DNA is TGTGCCATCAGTGAACAGGGACGAGAGCAGTACTTC.

The chain recombines TRBV19 with TRBJ1-5; tentative D call: TRBD1 (5 bases). CDR3 length: 16 residues. Germline CDR1 LNHDA, CDR2 SQIVND (reference sequence). The V end was cut by 6 bases, the J end by 0 bases, with 15 bases between. The CDR3, as DNA: TGTGCCAGTAGCCCTGGGGCGGGGGTTAGCAATCAGCCCCAGCATTTT. Translated, it gives CASSPGAGVSNQPQHF.

V gene TRBV14 combines with J gene TRBJ1-6; D is unresolved. Deletions cut 0 bases from V and 7 bases from J, with 10 bases between. The V gene's germline CDR1 is SGHDN and CDR2 FVKESK. This CDR3 spans 15 amino acids. CDR3 loop: CASSQDGLKNSPLHF. The DNA for the CDR3 is TGTGCCAGCAGCCAAGACGGACTGAAAAATTCACCCCTCCACTTT.

V is TRBV4-1 and J is TRBJ2-3; D might be TRBD1 (6 bases). CDR1 is MGHRA and CDR2 is YSYEKL in the germline V gene. CDR3 length: 15 residues. Trimming stripped 0 bases from V and 6 bases from J, with 13 bases between. CDR3 coding DNA: TGCGCCAGCAGCCAAGATCAACAGGGCCGGGATACGCAGTATTTT. Residues: CASSQDQQGRDTQYF.

J is TRBJ1-6 and V is TRBV27; D perhaps matches TRBD1 (6 bases). The germline CDR1 and CDR2 sequences are MNHEY and SMNVEV (reference sequence). The ends were cut back, 6 bases at V and 9 bases at J, with 9 bases in the middle. There are 12 residues in the CDR3. Here the CDR3 DNA reads TGTGCCAGCAGAGGGGGTAGTTCACCCCTCCACTTT. Translation: CASRGGSSPLHF.

CDR3 protein: CASSSVLNQPQHF. CDR3 nucleotides: TGTGCCAGCAGTTCCGTTCTAAATCAGCCCCAGCATTTT. The chain is built from TRBV6-5 and TRBJ1-5; D is uncertain. Germline V CDR1 and CDR2: MNHEY, SVGAGI. This CDR3 comprises 13 residues. V shed 4 bases and J shed 4 bases, with 8 bases lying between them.

The chain joins TRBV28 to TRBJ1-4, with 9 positions matching TRBD1. Losses at the gene ends were 2 bases for V and 15 bases for J; bases not matched to a gene: 10. Germline V gene data show CDR1 as MDHEN and CDR2 as SYDVKM. CDR3 length: 14 residues. This chain's CDR3 is CASSLVGDRVWVFF. The CDR3 coding sequence is TGTGCCAGCAGTTTAGTGGGGGACAGGGTATGGGTGTTTTTT.

The V and J genes are TRBV11-3 and TRBJ2-7; tentatively, D is TRBD2 (6 bases). The CDR3 spans 16 residues. Trimming left V 0 bases short and J 2 bases short, with 14 bases between. From germline, CDR1 is SGHNT and CDR2 YENEEA. CDR3 residues: CASSLEKGGGTYEQYF. The CDR3 DNA is TGTGCCAGCAGCTTAGAGAAAGGTGGGGGGACCTACGAGCAGTACTTC.

The rearrangement joins TRBV7-8 to TRBJ2-2; perhaps TRBD2 as D (5 bases). Germline lookup yields CDR1 SGHVS and CDR2 FQNEAQ. The CDR3 totals 12 residues. With 11 bases removed from V and 2 bases from J, the gap between germline ends came to 9 bases. The CDR3 region is CAGRSNTGELFF. The CDR3 coding sequence is TGTGCCGGGAGATCCAACACCGGGGAGCTGTTTTTT.

The chain is built from TRBV5-6 and TRBJ2-3, with D perhaps matching TRBD1 (6 bases). V lost 4 bases to trimming and J lost 7 bases, with 10 bases between them. Germline V gene data show CDR1 as SGHDT and CDR2 as YYEEEE. CDR3 length: 12 residues. The CDR3 region is CASSRGSHTQYF. The CDR3, as DNA: TGTGCCAGCAGCAGGGGGTCGCATACGCAGTATTTT.

V usage is TRBV5-4 and J usage is TRBJ2-1; a weak D match, TRBD1 (6 bases). CDR1 and CDR2 from the germline V gene are SGHNT and YYREEE (reference sequence). V lost 4 bases to trimming and J lost 10 bases, with 24 bases between them. This CDR3 comprises 16 residues. CDR3 in amino acids: CASSDPGTISPREQFF. DNA of the CDR3: TGTGCCAGCAGCGATCCCGGGACAATTAGCCCTAGGGAGCAGTTCTTC.